This entry lists 23 T cell receptor beta chains sequenced from one sample in a study of control samples from healthy donors and cancer patients. Libraries were prepared by immunoSEQ multiplex PCR; TCRdb keeps only in-frame clonotypes and omits some of them. The sample comprises approximately 58,000 clones, roughly nine tenths of which are singletons, and over 12% rests with the top ten. Input material: PBMCs. All receptors derive from a man aged 60 to 69 with head and neck cancer.

This clone was seen more than once but under ten times. The CDR3 region is CASTRATGPNYGYTF. Here the CDR3 DNA reads TGTGCCAGTACGAGAGCGACAGGGCCTAACTATGGCTACACCTTC. The gene calls are TRBV19 and TRBJ1-2; 7 bases are shared with TRBD1. Per the germline V gene, CDR1 is LNHDA and CDR2 is SQIVND (reference sequence). This CDR3 comprises 15 residues. The ends lost 7 bases at V and 0 bases at J; junction bases unmatched: 8.

J is TRBJ2-1 and V is TRBV28; perhaps TRBD2 as D (5 bases). CDR1 is MDHEN and CDR2 is SYDVKM in the germline V gene. Trimming stripped 6 bases from V and 6 bases from J, with 15 bases between. This CDR3 region has 14 residues. CDR3: CASSTWVEGNEQFF. The CDR3 DNA reads as TGTGCCAGCAGCACGTGGGTAGAGGGCAATGAGCAGTTCTTC.

The CDR3 DNA is TGTGCCAGCAGTTCTACCCGGGGGGAGGCTTTCTTT. Protein: CASSSTRGEAFF. This sequence joins TRBV27 and TRBJ1-1; D possibly corresponds to TRBD1 (5 bases). Trimming pared 4 bases from V and 11 bases from J, leaving 14 bases between. The germline CDR1 and CDR2 sequences are MNHEY and SMNVEV (reference sequence). The CDR3 length is 12 residues.

This chain connects TRBV6-6 to TRBJ1-6; perhaps TRBD1 as D (6 bases). Germline CDR1 and CDR2: MNHNY and SVGAGI (reference sequence). V lost 4 bases and J 8 bases, leaving 15 bases between the germline ends. This CDR3 region has 15 residues. In DNA form, the CDR3 reads TGTGCCAGCAGTTCGTTGACAGGCTCCTATTCACCCCTCCACTTT. It is translated as CASSSLTGSYSPLHF.

The genes are TRBV18 and TRBJ1-1, with D maybe TRBD1 (5 bases). Germline V CDR1 and CDR2: KGHSH, LQKENI. The CDR3 runs 14 residues. Trimming took off 3 bases at V and 7 bases at J, with 15 bases between the two ends. CDR3 sequence (DNA): TGTGCCAGCTCACCCGAAGGGGTGGAGGGTGAAGCTTTCTTT. It encodes CASSPEGVEGEAFF.

On this clone itself: The same CDR3 arises from other DNA sequences in this sample as well. The J gene is TRBJ2-3, the V gene TRBV5-5, with 9 positions matching TRBD2. Germline loops: CDR1 SGHKS, CDR2 YYEKEE (reference sequence). This CDR3 region has 16 residues. J was trimmed by 0 bases and V by 4 bases; bases with no gene match: 6. CDR3 protein: CASSPGLAASTDTQYF. CDR3 in DNA: TGTGCCAGCAGCCCGGGACTAGCTGCTAGCACAGATACGCAGTATTTT.

This rearrangement joins TRBV2 to TRBJ1-2, with D hard to call. CDR3 length equals 13 residues. Trimming stripped 4 bases from V and 8 bases from J, with 14 bases between. Germline V gene lookup returns CDR1 SNHLY and CDR2 FYNNEI. In DNA form, the CDR3 reads TGTGCCAGCAGTGGGACCCGACGACGAGGCTACACCTTC. Translated: CASSGTRRRGYTF.

This sequence joins TRBV28 and TRBJ1-2, with a possible D match to TRBD1 (5 bases). The CDR3 sequence is 13 residues long. CDR1 MDHEN and CDR2 SYDVKM come from the germline V gene. Deletions cut 7 bases from V and 0 bases from J, with 9 bases between. DNA for the CDR3: TGTGCCAGCAAGAGGGACGCTAACTATGGCTACACCTTC. It translates to CASKRDANYGYTF.

This clone was counted once. This chain connects TRBV28 to TRBJ2-1, with 12 bases lining up with TRBD2. With V trimmed by 1 base and J by 1 base, 8 bases remained unmatched. Germline assignment: CDR1 MDHEN and CDR2 SYDVKM. The CDR3 covers 19 residues. CDR3: CASSLSSGLAGLSYNEQFF. The CDR3 region has the DNA TGTGCCAGCAGTTTATCTTCCGGACTAGCGGGGTTGTCCTACAATGAGCAGTTCTTC.

This clone was seen just once. V usage is TRBV14 and J usage is TRBJ1-2; D gene uncertain. Trimming pared 3 bases from V and 6 bases from J, leaving 11 bases between. The germline V gene encodes CDR1 SGHDN and CDR2 FVKESK. The CDR3 contains 13 residues. This CDR3 reads CASSHGGLDGYTF. The CDR3 bases are TGTGCCAGCAGCCATGGAGGGCTCGATGGCTACACCTTC.

The chain couples TRBV7-2 to TRBJ2-7; 13 nucleotides agree with TRBD2. From germline, CDR1 is SGHTA and CDR2 FQGNSA. V lost 3 bases to trimming and J lost 0 bases; unmatched junction nucleotides: 5. This CDR3 contains 17 residues. The CDR3 here is CASSFRLAGGLSYEQYF. CDR3 DNA sequence: TGTGCCAGCAGCTTTAGACTAGCGGGGGGACTCTCCTACGAGCAGTACTTC.

The V and J genes are TRBV7-3 and TRBJ2-1; 7 bases agree with TRBD1. The CDR3 contains 15 residues. Germline-derived CDR1 and CDR2 are SGHTA and FQGTGA. Trimming cost V 4 bases and J 4 bases; bases outside gene matches: 7. The CDR3 loop is CASSYTGEQYNEQFF. In DNA form, the CDR3 reads TGTGCCAGCAGCTATACAGGGGAGCAATACAATGAGCAGTTCTTC. Filled out from reference TRBV7-3 and TRBJ2-1, the complete variable domain reads GAGVSQTPSNKVTEKGKYVELRCDPISGHTALYWYRQSLGQGPEFLIYFQGTGAADDSGLPNDRFFAVRPEGSVSTLKIQRTERGDSAVYLCASSYTGEQYNEQFFGPGTRLTVL.

A single count supports this clone. J is TRBJ2-3 and V is TRBV6-5; D could derive from TRBD1 or TRBD2 (5 bases each). This CDR3 comprises 15 residues. The germline gives CDR1 MNHEY, CDR2 SVGAGI. Trimming pared 0 bases from V and 3 bases from J, leaving 10 bases between. The CDR3 reads CASSYSGVTTDTQYF. The CDR3, as DNA: TGTGCCAGCAGTTACTCGGGGGTAACGACAGATACGCAGTATTTT.

The V gene is TRBV15, the J gene TRBJ2-7, with 11 bases fitting TRBD2. Per the germline V gene, CDR1 is LNHNV and CDR2 is YYDKDF (reference sequence). V shed 5 bases, J shed 9 bases, and the junction held 12 bases outside the gene matches. The CDR3 has 15 residues. CDR3 in DNA: TGTGCCACCAGCCCAGGGGGACTAGCGGAGGCGGGGCAGTACTTC. Protein product: CATSPGGLAEAGQYF.

The CDR3 is CATLGGQGLNYEQYF. The CDR3 DNA is TGTGCCACCCTAGGGGGGCAGGGCCTCAACTACGAGCAGTACTTC. J is TRBJ2-7 and V is TRBV10-3, with D tentatively TRBD1 or TRBD2 (6 bases each). The length of the CDR3 is 15 residues. Germline V lookup: CDR1 ENHRY, CDR2 SYGVKD. V dropped 10 bases and J dropped 3 bases, with 22 bases sitting between them.

The gene calls are TRBV15 and TRBJ2-7; 12 bases are shared with TRBD2. CDR3 length: 15 amino acids. Trimming at V came to 3 bases and at J to 9 bases, leaving 9 bases not matched to a gene. Looked up from germline, CDR1 is LNHNV and CDR2 is YYDKDF (reference sequence). Here the CDR3 DNA reads TGTGCCACCAGCAGCTTGACTAGCGGGAGCTCTTCGCAGTACTTC. Residues: CATSSLTSGSSSQYF.

This chain connects TRBV28 to TRBJ2-7; D might be TRBD1 (5 bases). The V and J ends lost 3 bases and 4 bases respectively, with 13 bases between them. The CDR3 is made up of 14 amino acids. Germline lookup yields CDR1 MDHEN and CDR2 SYDVKM. CDR3 in amino acids: CASSFRQIGYEQYF. CDR3 nucleotide sequence: TGTGCCAGCAGTTTTAGACAGATTGGTTACGAGCAGTACTTC.

The rearrangement links TRBV4-1 to TRBJ2-5; 7 bases agree with TRBD1. The CDR3 extends over 14 amino acids. CDR1 is MGHRA, CDR2 YSYEKL, per germline. After removal of 4 bases from V and 1 base from J, the junction contained 3 bases not matched to a gene. This chain's CDR3 is CASSPRDSQETQYF. The CDR3 bases are TGCGCCAGCAGCCCCCGGGACAGCCAAGAGACCCAGTACTTC.

The chain recombines TRBV9 with TRBJ2-5; possibly TRBD2 for D (6 bases). The CDR3 consists of 16 residues. Germline V gene lookup returns CDR1 SGDLS and CDR2 YYNGEE. Trimming stripped 4 bases from V and 1 base from J, with 17 bases between. CDR3 sequence: CASSYIRRARQETQYF. CDR3 sequence (DNA): TGTGCCAGCAGCTATATCCGGAGGGCGCGCCAAGAGACCCAGTACTTC.

A few counts support this clone. The V gene is TRBV19, the J gene TRBJ1-4; maybe TRBD1 (5 bases). The CDR3 covers 14 residues. Germline CDR1 is LNHDA and CDR2 is SQIVND (reference sequence). V gave up 8 bases and J gave up 8 bases, with 18 bases separating them. CDR3 region: CASQQTTAGEKLFF. In DNA form, the CDR3 reads TGTGCCAGTCAACAGACAACAGCAGGGGAAAAACTGTTTTTT. Based on the CDR3 plus reference TRBV19 and TRBJ1-4, the full variable domain is DGGITQSPKYLFRKEGQNVTLSCEQNLNHDAMYWYRQDPGQGLRLIYYSQIVNDFQKGDIAEGYSVSREKKESFPLTVTSAQKNPTAFYLCASQQTTAGEKLFFGSGTQLSVL.

The CDR3 loop is CAISETGENYGYTF. In DNA, the CDR3 is TGTGCCATCAGTGAGACAGGGGAGAACTATGGCTACACCTTC. The chain recombines TRBV10-3 with TRBJ1-2, with 7 bases fitting TRBD1. From germline, CDR1 is ENHRY and CDR2 SYGVKD. V trimming: 2 bases; J trimming: 2 bases; junction bases outside the gene matches: 2. There are 14 residues in the CDR3.

This chain links TRBV7-2 with TRBJ2-5, with 15 bases matching TRBD2. There are 14 residues in the CDR3. With V trimmed by 4 bases and J by 7 bases, 1 base remained unmatched. Germline V gene lookup returns CDR1 SGHTA and CDR2 FQGNSA. The CDR3 spells CASSSGLAGGTQYF. For the CDR3, the DNA is TGTGCCAGCAGCTCGGGACTAGCGGGGGGGACCCAGTACTTC.

This clone was seen once. The CDR3 sequence is CASSFFQGATNEKLFF. CDR3 DNA: TGTGCCAGCAGCTTCTTCCAGGGGGCCACTAATGAAAAACTGTTTTTT. The chain combines TRBV7-9 with TRBJ1-4; 8 nucleotides agree with TRBD1. Per the germline V gene, CDR1 is SEHNR and CDR2 is FQNEAQ (reference sequence). V lost 3 bases and J lost 2; bases outside the gene matches: 5. This CDR3 is built from 16 residues. Supplemented by reference TRBV7-9 and TRBJ1-4, the full variable domain reads DTGVSQNPRHKITKRGQNVTFRCDPISEHNRLYWYRQTLGQGPEFLTYFQNEAQLEKSRLLSDRFSAERPKGSFSTLEIQRTEQGDSAMYLCASSFFQGATNEKLFFGSGTQLSVL.